A selection of T cell receptor beta chains follows, all from one sample in a study of a mutant IDH1 vaccine in newly diagnosed glioma. Assay used: immunoSEQ multiplex PCR; TCRdb lists only in-frame clones, some missing. The top ten clones hold 3% to 4% of a sample with roughly 60,000 clones, about four fifths of them seen once. The antigens these receptors bind are not known. The specimen was PBMCs, collected from a glioma patient whose treatment included an IDH1 peptide vaccine. The receptors were gathered from a man aged 25 to 40 with glioma. Each CDR3 is given with its conserved first and last residue. Each record gives: V gene, J gene, clone size, D gene, CDR3 protein, CDR3 DNA. A D gene is named only where the DNA matches it firmly. A clone size is listed for some rows: how often the clone was seen (once, few, many), or a class if it is expanded.

V gene: TRBV7-9
J gene: TRBJ2-3
clone size: NA
D gene: NA
CDR3 protein: CASSHSSYTQYF
CDR3 DNA: TGTGCCAGCAGCCACTCTAGTTATACGCAGTATTTT

V gene: TRBV18
J gene: TRBJ2-3
clone size: NA
D gene: TRBD1
CDR3 protein: CASSPGTGETDTQYF
CDR3 DNA: TGTGCCAGCTCACCGGGGACAGGGGAGACAGATACGCAGTATTTT

V gene: TRBV7-2
J gene: TRBJ2-5
clone size: NA
D gene: TRBD1
CDR3 protein: CASSRGQGAAETQYF
CDR3 DNA: TGTGCCAGCAGCCGCGGACAGGGTGCCGCGGAGACCCAGTACTTC

V gene: TRBV28
J gene: TRBJ1-1
clone size: NA
D gene: NA
CDR3 protein: CASSSPPGADTEAFF
CDR3 DNA: TGTGCCAGCAGTTCTCCTCCAGGGGCGGACACTGAAGCTTTCTTT

V gene: TRBV27
J gene: TRBJ2-5
clone size: NA
D gene: TRBD2
CDR3 protein: CASSLGGSGAKTQYF
CDR3 DNA: TGTGCCAGCAGTTTAGGGGGTAGCGGGGCGAAGACCCAGTACTTC

V gene: TRBV6-1
J gene: TRBJ2-1
clone size: NA
D gene: NA
CDR3 protein: CASSEVPGSYNEQFF
CDR3 DNA: TGTGCCAGCAGTGAAGTTCCAGGTTCATACAATGAGCAGTTCTTC

V gene: TRBV5-1
J gene: TRBJ2-7
clone size: NA
D gene: NA
CDR3 protein: CASSLAGSRGSYEQYF
CDR3 DNA: TGCGCCAGCAGCTTGGCCGGGAGCCGCGGGTCCTACGAGCAGTACTTC

V gene: TRBV5-4
J gene: TRBJ1-5
clone size: few
D gene: NA
CDR3 protein: CASSFDGNQPQHF
CDR3 DNA: TGTGCCAGCAGCTTCGATGGGAATCAGCCCCAGCATTTT

V gene: TRBV28
J gene: TRBJ1-2
clone size: NA
D gene: NA
CDR3 protein: CASSSPGVPNYGYTF
CDR3 DNA: TGCGCCAGCAGTTCTCCTGGGGTACCTAACTATGGCTACACCTTC

V gene: TRBV5-6
J gene: TRBJ2-7
clone size: NA
D gene: NA
CDR3 protein: CASSLAGAALGEQYF
CDR3 DNA: TGTGCCAGCAGCTTGGCAGGGGCAGCTTTGGGTGAGCAGTACTTC

V gene: TRBV18
J gene: TRBJ2-5
clone size: once
D gene: NA
CDR3 protein: CASSPSARRQQTQYF
CDR3 DNA: TGTGCCAGCTCACCGTCTGCGCGCCGGCAGCAGACCCAGTACTTC

V gene: TRBV19
J gene: TRBJ2-2
clone size: NA
D gene: NA
CDR3 protein: CASSGAGKSGLNTGELFF
CDR3 DNA: TGTGCCAGTAGTGGGGCGGGGAAATCCGGACTGAACACCGGGGAGCTGTTTTTT

V gene: TRBV4-1
J gene: TRBJ1-6
clone size: once
D gene: NA
CDR3 protein: CASSQAGGINSPLHF
CDR3 DNA: TGCGCCAGCAGCCAAGCTGGCGGGATAAATTCACCCCTCCACTTT

V gene: TRBV4-1
J gene: TRBJ2-7
clone size: few
D gene: NA
CDR3 protein: CASSQAHTSGFEQYF
CDR3 DNA: TGCGCCAGCAGCCAGGCCCACACCTCCGGTTTCGAGCAGTACTTC

V gene: TRBV30
J gene: TRBJ1-2
clone size: NA
D gene: TRBD1
CDR3 protein: CAWRDRGKVYGYTF
CDR3 DNA: TGTGCCTGGAGGGACAGGGGAAAAGTCTATGGCTACACCTTC

V gene: TRBV7-2
J gene: TRBJ2-7
clone size: once
D gene: NA
CDR3 protein: CASSLASLNEQYF
CDR3 DNA: TGTGCCAGCAGCTTAGCTTCTCTGAACGAGCAGTACTTC

V gene: TRBV6-5
J gene: TRBJ1-1
clone size: NA
D gene: TRBD1
CDR3 protein: CASSQGGEAFF
CDR3 DNA: TGTGCCAGCAGCCAGGGGGGTGAAGCTTTCTTT

V gene: TRBV5-1
J gene: TRBJ2-1
clone size: NA
D gene: TRBD2
CDR3 protein: CASSLTSGRDREQFF
CDR3 DNA: TGCGCCAGCAGCTTGACTAGCGGGAGGGACCGCGAGCAGTTCTTC

V gene: TRBV27
J gene: TRBJ1-5
clone size: NA
D gene: NA
CDR3 protein: CASSPIVGNQPQHF
CDR3 DNA: TGTGCCAGCAGCCCTATAGTTGGCAATCAGCCCCAGCATTTT

V gene: TRBV7-9
J gene: TRBJ2-5
clone size: few
D gene: TRBD1
CDR3 protein: CASSLARDRGTQYF
CDR3 DNA: TGTGCCAGCAGCTTAGCGCGGGACAGGGGGACCCAGTACTTC

V gene: TRBV2
J gene: TRBJ2-6
clone size: NA
D gene: NA
CDR3 protein: CASNYGSGANVLTF
CDR3 DNA: TGTGCCAGCAATTATGGCTCTGGGGCCAACGTCCTGACTTTC

V gene: TRBV18
J gene: TRBJ1-1
clone size: NA
D gene: TRBD1
CDR3 protein: CASSRDSKNTEAFF
CDR3 DNA: TGTGCCAGCTCACGGGACAGTAAGAACACTGAAGCTTTCTTT

V gene: TRBV7-8
J gene: TRBJ1-4
clone size: NA
D gene: NA
CDR3 protein: CASSLRRGEREATNEKLFF
CDR3 DNA: TGTGCCAGCAGCTTAAGGAGGGGCGAGAGGGAGGCAACTAATGAAAAACTGTTTTTT

V gene: TRBV7-9
J gene: TRBJ1-4
clone size: NA
D gene: NA
CDR3 protein: CASSSGRTAATNEKLFF
CDR3 DNA: TGTGCCAGCAGCTCGGGACGGACCGCTGCAACTAATGAAAAACTGTTTTTT

V gene: TRBV20-1
J gene: TRBJ1-2
clone size: NA
D gene: NA
CDR3 protein: CSARDGYGYTF
CDR3 DNA: TGCAGTGCTAGAGATGGATATGGCTACACCTTC

V gene: TRBV4-1
J gene: TRBJ1-6
clone size: NA
D gene: NA
CDR3 protein: CASSQESPDSHNSPLHF
CDR3 DNA: TGCGCCAGCAGCCAAGAGTCTCCGGACAGTCATAATTCACCCCTCCACTTT

V gene: TRBV27
J gene: TRBJ1-2
clone size: NA
D gene: TRBD1
CDR3 protein: CASSPHTEAGGGYTF
CDR3 DNA: TGTGCCAGCTCTCCCCACACCGAGGCAGGGGGTGGCTACACCTTC

V gene: TRBV28
J gene: TRBJ1-5
clone size: NA
D gene: NA
CDR3 protein: CASRSSGERSNQPQHF
CDR3 DNA: TGTGCCAGCAGATCATCCGGGGAGAGGAGCAATCAGCCCCAGCATTTT

V gene: TRBV10-3
J gene: TRBJ2-1
clone size: few
D gene: NA
CDR3 protein: CAISEFNEQFF
CDR3 DNA: TGTGCCATCAGTGAATTTAATGAGCAGTTCTTC

V gene: TRBV5-1
J gene: TRBJ1-2
clone size: NA
D gene: NA
CDR3 protein: CASSFRDTKYGYTF
CDR3 DNA: TGCGCCAGCAGCTTTCGGGACACGAAATATGGCTACACCTTC

V gene: TRBV5-1
J gene: TRBJ2-7
clone size: NA
D gene: TRBD2
CDR3 protein: CASSSSRLAGAEEQYF
CDR3 DNA: TGCGCCAGCAGCTCTAGCCGACTAGCGGGGGCTGAGGAGCAGTACTTC

V gene: TRBV7-9
J gene: TRBJ2-3
clone size: NA
D gene: NA
CDR3 protein: CASSSETDTQYF
CDR3 DNA: TGTGCCAGCAGCTCGGAGACAGATACGCAGTATTTT